This TCR beta chain was profiled in a study of blood T cell repertoires in COVID-19. Across the whole study: Material from acute and convalescent COVID-19 was sourced from the United States, Italy and Spain. T cells, B-cell-depleted T cells, or PBMCs provided the cDNA or gDNA that served as material.

Per germline, CDR1 SNHLY and CDR2 FYNNEI. The V end was cut by 1 base, the J end by 4 bases, with 13 bases between. CDR3 length: 15 amino acids. Methods used by the authors: Amplification from reference gene primers served as the basis for estimated nucleated cell counts. This table comes from immunoSEQ multiplex PCR, and its TCRdb copy is limited to in-frame clones, with some not included. From that table come the V and J calls and clone size; the DNA was used to work out D and trimming. The table lists roughly 49,000 clones, roughly 84% of them singletons, with about 4.2% in the top ten. Sequencing was performed on peripheral blood. This chain links TRBV2 with TRBJ2-5; TRBD2 is a possible D gene (5 bases). The sequence came from a man of 80 years or more with active COVID-19. Here the CDR3 DNA reads TGTGCCAGCAGTGAAGAACGGCTAGCAGGAGAGACCCAGTACTTC. It codes for CASSEERLAGETQYF.